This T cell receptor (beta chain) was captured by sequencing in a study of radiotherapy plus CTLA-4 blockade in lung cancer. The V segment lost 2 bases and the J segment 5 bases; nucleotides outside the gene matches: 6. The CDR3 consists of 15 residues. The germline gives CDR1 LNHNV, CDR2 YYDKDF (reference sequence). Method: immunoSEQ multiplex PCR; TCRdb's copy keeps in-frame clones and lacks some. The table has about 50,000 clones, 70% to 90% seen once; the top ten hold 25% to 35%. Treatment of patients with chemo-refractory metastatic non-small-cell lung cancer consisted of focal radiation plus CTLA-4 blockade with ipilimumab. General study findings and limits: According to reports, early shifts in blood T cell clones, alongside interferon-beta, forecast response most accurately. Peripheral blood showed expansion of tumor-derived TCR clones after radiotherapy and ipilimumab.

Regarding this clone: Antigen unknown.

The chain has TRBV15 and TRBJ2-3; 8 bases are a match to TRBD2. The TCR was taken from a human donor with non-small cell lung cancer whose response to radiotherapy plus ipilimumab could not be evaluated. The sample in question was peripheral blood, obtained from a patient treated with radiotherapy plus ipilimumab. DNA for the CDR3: TGTGCCACCAGCAGACAGCGGGAGTCGCAAGATACGCAGTATTTT. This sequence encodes CATSRQRESQDTQYF.